This entry lists 2 T cell receptor beta chains sequenced from one sample in a study of control samples from healthy donors and cancer patients. The protocol was immunoSEQ multiplex PCR, while the TCRdb copy is restricted to in-frame clones and leaves out a portion. The sample gives around 50,000 clones, almost 96% of which show up once; around 1.9% is in the top ten. Specimen: blood. All receptors derive from a woman aged 25 to 39 in good health.

The V gene is TRBV28, the J gene TRBJ1-2, with D possibly being TRBD1 (5 bases). Germline V gene lookup returns CDR1 MDHEN and CDR2 SYDVKM. CDR3 size: 14 residues. The CDR3 region has the DNA TGTGTCACCCAAACAGGCTGGGGAGACTATGGCTACACCTTC. Residues: CVTQTGWGDYGYTF.

The chain employs TRBV5-1 and TRBJ2-3, with 11 bases identical to TRBD2. This CDR3 is 16 amino acids long. Germline assignment: CDR1 SGHRS and CDR2 YFSETQ. Trimming removed 0 bases from V and 4 bases from J; junction bases left unmatched: 4. The CDR3 DNA follows: TGCGCCAGCAGCTTGGAACTAGCGGGAGTCCCAGATACGCAGTATTTT. Translated, it gives CASSLELAGVPDTQYF.